Listed below are T cell receptor beta chains from one sample, sequenced in a study of blood T cell repertoires in COVID-19. TCRdb keeps only in-frame clones here, not all; method: immunoSEQ multiplex PCR. This sample yields more than 200,000 clones, of which about nine tenths are seen a single time; around 6.5% belongs to the top ten. Input material: peripheral blood. These receptors were collected from a man of 80 years or more with acute or convalescent COVID-19. The CDR3 runs from the conserved cysteine through the conserved F or W. A D gene is named only where the DNA matches it firmly.

V	D	J	DNA	CDR3
TRBV6-6	TRBD1	TRBJ1-5	TGTGCCAGCAGCCCAGGGACAGGGGGAAATCAGCCCCAGCATTTT	CASSPGTGGNQPQHF
TRBV9	NA	TRBJ2-1	TGTGCCAGCAGCCCCATATCGGGGGGCGGCACCTACAATGAGCAGTTCTTC	CASSPISGGGTYNEQFF
TRBV5-5	TRBD1	TRBJ2-1	TGTGCCAGCAGCCCACGGGACAGGCGGCAGCTCAATGAGCAGTTCTTC	CASSPRDRRQLNEQFF
TRBV30	TRBD1	TRBJ1-2	TGTGCCTGGAGTCATGGACAGGGAGACGGCTACACCTTC	CAWSHGQGDGYTF
TRBV9	TRBD2	TRBJ2-5	TGTGCCAGCAGCGTACCTCGGACTAGCGGGGAAGAGACCCAGTACTTC	CASSVPRTSGEETQYF
TRBV7-9	NA	TRBJ1-4	TGTGCCAGCAGCTTATCACTCGAAAAACTGTTTTTT	CASSLSLEKLFF
TRBV7-2	NA	TRBJ1-6	TGTGCCAGCAGCTTATATTCGGTTGTTCAGGGGTCACCCCTCCACTTT	CASSLYSVVQGSPLHF
TRBV29-1	TRBD1	TRBJ1-1	TGCAGCGTTAAGGACAGGATGAACACTGAAGCTTTCTTT	CSVKDRMNTEAFF
TRBV15	TRBD2	TRBJ2-5	TGTGCCACCAGCAGATCAGGGACTAGCGTCCAAGAGACCCAGTACTTC	CATSRSGTSVQETQYF
TRBV2	NA	TRBJ1-5	TGTGCCAGCAGTTCTTCCCGTTCCTATAGCAATCAGCCCCAGCATTTT	CASSSSRSYSNQPQHF
TRBV19	NA	TRBJ1-4	TGTGCCAGTAGTGCCCCGGGAGGGAGCATTGAAAAACTGTTTTTT	CASSAPGGSIEKLFF
TRBV4-1	TRBD2	TRBJ2-1	TGCGCCAGCAGCCAAGACGGGGAGGGTGGGTTAGCAGGATCCTCCTACAATGAGCAGTTCTTC	CASSQDGEGGLAGSSYNEQFF
TRBV18	TRBD2	TRBJ2-3	TGTGCCAGCACCCCGGGACTAGGGTCCGATACGCAGTATTTT	CASTPGLGSDTQYF